This TCR beta chain was documented in a study of T-cell memory formation after mild COVID-19. After 5'RACE with constant-segment primers, TCR alpha and TCR beta cDNA libraries carrying sample barcodes and UMIs were obtained. TCRdb analysed the 5' RACE reads with MiXCR anew, one entry per CDR3 protein. The sample includes some 210,000 distinct CDR3 sequences, 15% to 20% of them seen just once. Trimming left V 7 bases short and J 3 bases short, with 19 bases between. CDR3 length: 14 amino acids. Germline V lookup: CDR1 SQVTM, CDR2 ANQGSEA. Overall study findings and caveats: The finding that pre-infection memory included some responding clones suggested that cross-reactive memory joined. CD8+ contracting clones occupied EMRA, while CD4+ ones occupied mainly CM and EM.

With regard to this clonotype: Its antigen is unidentified.

The chain uses TRBV29-1 and TRBJ2-7, with D uncertain. The sequence derives from an adult woman who had mild COVID-19 (a few samples of this study predate the infection). Cell type and time point are not known. Sequences were obtained from PBMCs or a T cell subset sorted from them (not recorded which). CDR3 bases: TGCAGCGCATCGACATTTGGACGGATCTACGAGCAGTACTTC. It yields the protein CSASTFGRIYEQYF.